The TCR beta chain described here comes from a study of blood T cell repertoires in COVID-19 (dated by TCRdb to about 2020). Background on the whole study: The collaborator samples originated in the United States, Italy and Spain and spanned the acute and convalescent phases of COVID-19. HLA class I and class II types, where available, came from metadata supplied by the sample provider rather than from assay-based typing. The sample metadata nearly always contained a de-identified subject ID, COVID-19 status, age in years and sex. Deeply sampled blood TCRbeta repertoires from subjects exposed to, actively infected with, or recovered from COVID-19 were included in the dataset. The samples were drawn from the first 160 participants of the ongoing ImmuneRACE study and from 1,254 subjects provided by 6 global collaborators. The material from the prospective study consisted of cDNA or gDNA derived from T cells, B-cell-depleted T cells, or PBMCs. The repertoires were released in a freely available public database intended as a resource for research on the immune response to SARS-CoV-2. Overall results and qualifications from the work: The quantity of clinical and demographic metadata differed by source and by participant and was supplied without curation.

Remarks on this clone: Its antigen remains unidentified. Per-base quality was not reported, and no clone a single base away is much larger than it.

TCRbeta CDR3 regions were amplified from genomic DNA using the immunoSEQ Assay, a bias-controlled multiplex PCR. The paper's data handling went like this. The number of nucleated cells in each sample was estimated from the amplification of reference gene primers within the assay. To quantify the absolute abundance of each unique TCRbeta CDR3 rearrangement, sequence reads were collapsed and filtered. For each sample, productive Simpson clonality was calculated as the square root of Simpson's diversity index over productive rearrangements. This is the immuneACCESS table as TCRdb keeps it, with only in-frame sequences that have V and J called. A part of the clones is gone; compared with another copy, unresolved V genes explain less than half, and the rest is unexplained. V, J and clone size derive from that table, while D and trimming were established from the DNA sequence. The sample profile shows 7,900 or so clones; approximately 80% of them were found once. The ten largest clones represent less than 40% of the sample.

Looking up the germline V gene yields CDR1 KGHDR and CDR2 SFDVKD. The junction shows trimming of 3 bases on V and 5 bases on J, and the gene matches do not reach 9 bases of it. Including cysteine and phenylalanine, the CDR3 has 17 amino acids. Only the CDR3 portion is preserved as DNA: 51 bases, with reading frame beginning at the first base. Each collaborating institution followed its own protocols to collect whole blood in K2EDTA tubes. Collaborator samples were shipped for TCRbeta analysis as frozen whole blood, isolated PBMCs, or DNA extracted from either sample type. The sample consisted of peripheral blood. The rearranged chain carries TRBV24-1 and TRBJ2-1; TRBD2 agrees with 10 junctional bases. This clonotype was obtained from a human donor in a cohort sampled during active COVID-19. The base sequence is TGTGCCACCAGTGATATCAGGACTAGCGGAGCAAACAATGAGCAGTTCTTC. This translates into CATSDIRTSGANNEQFF.